This T cell receptor (beta chain) was found in a study of shared clonotypes between healthy human individuals. Study-level points and caveats: Even with large depth, rarefaction showed that sorted-subset sequencing was incomplete.

Germline V gene lookup returns CDR1 SGHTA and CDR2 FQGNSA. CDR3 length: 14 residues. V lost 5 bases, J lost 1 base, and 5 bases stayed unmatched. Partitioning of CD4+ cells yielded a CD45RA+ naive subset and a CD45RA-negative memory subset. On this clone itself: Its antigen is unknown.

Profiled with immunoSEQ multiplex PCR; TCRdb holds only in-frame clones, not every one. The data contain millions of clones, roughly 92% of them singletons. Sequenced sample: naive CD4+ T cells sorted from blood. The subset was: CD45RA+ positively selected. The source of this sequence is a man younger than 35 in good health. This rearrangement joins TRBV7-2 to TRBJ2-7; 7 bases fit TRBD1. This CDR3 reads CASSRDRNSYEQYF. DNA for the CDR3: TGTGCCAGCAGCCGGGACAGAAATTCCTACGAGCAGTACTTC.